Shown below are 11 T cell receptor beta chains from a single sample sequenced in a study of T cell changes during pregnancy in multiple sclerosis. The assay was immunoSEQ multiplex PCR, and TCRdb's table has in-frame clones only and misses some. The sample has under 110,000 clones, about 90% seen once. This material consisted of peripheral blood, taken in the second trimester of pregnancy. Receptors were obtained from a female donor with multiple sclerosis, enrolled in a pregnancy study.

For the CDR3, the DNA is TGTGCCAGCAGCTTATACTCCTTGGGGGGTAGCGCTCAAGAGACCCAGTACTTC. Translating it yields CASSLYSLGGSAQETQYF. The rearrangement links TRBV7-2 to TRBJ2-5, with TRBD2 as a possible D gene (6 bases). The germline V gene has CDR1 SGHTA and CDR2 FQGNSA. The CDR3 totals 18 residues. The V end was cut by 2 bases, the J end by 2 bases, with 21 bases between.

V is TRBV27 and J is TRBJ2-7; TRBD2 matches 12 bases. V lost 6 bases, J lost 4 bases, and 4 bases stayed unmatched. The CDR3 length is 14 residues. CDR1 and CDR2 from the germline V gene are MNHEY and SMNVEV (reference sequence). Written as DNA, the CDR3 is TGTGCCAGCAGCCCGACTAGCGGGAGTTACGAGCAGTACTTC. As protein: CASSPTSGSYEQYF.

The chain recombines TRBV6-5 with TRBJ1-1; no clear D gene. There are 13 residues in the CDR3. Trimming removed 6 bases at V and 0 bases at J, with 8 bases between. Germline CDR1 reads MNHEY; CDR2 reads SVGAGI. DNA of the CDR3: TGTGCCAGCAGCCGCGAGATGAACACTGAAGCTTTCTTT. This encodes CASSREMNTEAFF.

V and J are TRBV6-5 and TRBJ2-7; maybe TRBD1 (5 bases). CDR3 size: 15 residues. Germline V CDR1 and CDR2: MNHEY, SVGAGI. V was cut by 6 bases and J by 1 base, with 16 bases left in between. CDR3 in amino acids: CASRRQLGESYEQYF. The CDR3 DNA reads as TGTGCCAGCAGACGACAGTTAGGCGAGTCCTACGAGCAGTACTTC.

This CDR3 is CASSEQRPNEKLFF. The CDR3 DNA follows: TGTGCCAGCTCAGAACAGAGACCTAATGAAAAACTGTTTTTT. The rearrangement joins TRBV18 to TRBJ1-4; D uncertain. This CDR3 contains 14 residues. V lost 5 bases, J lost 3 bases, and 10 bases lay in between. CDR1 and CDR2 (germline): KGHSH, LQKENI.

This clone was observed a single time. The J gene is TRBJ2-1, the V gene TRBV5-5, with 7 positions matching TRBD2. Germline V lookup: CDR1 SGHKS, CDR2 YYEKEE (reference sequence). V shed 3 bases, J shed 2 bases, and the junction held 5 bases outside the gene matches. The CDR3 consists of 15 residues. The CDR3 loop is CASSYTSDPYNEQFF. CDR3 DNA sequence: TGTGCCAGCAGCTACACTAGCGACCCCTACAATGAGCAGTTCTTC. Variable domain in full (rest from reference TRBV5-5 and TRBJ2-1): DAGVTQSPTHLIKTRGQQVTLRCSPISGHKSVSWYQQVLGQGPQFIFQYYEKEERGRGNFPDRFSARQFPNYSSELNVNALLLGDSALYLCASSYTSDPYNEQFFGPGTRLTVL.

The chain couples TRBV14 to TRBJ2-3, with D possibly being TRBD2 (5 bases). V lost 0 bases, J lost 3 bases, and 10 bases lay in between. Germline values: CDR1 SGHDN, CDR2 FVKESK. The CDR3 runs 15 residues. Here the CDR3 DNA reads TGTGCCAGCAGCCAAGAGTCTAGCTCAACAGATACGCAGTATTTT. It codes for CASSQESSSTDTQYF.

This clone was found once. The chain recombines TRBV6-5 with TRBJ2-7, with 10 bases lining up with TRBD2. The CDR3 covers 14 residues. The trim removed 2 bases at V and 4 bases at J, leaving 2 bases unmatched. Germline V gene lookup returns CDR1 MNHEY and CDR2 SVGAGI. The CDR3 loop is CASSYLAGEYEQYF. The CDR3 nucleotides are TGTGCCAGCAGTTACCTAGCGGGAGAGTACGAGCAGTACTTC.

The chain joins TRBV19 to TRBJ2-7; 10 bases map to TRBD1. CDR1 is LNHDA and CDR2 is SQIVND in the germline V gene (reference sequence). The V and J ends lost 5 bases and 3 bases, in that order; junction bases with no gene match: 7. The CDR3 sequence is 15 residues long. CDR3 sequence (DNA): TGTGCCAGTAGTCCTCTCTGGACAGGGGGCTACGAGCAGTACTTC. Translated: CASSPLWTGGYEQYF. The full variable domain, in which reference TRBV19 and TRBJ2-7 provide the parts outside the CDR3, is DGGITQSPKYLFRKEGQNVTLSCEQNLNHDAMYWYRQDPGQGLRLIYYSQIVNDFQKGDIAEGYSVSREKKESFPLTVTSAQKNPTAFYLCASSPLWTGGYEQYFGPGTRLTVT.

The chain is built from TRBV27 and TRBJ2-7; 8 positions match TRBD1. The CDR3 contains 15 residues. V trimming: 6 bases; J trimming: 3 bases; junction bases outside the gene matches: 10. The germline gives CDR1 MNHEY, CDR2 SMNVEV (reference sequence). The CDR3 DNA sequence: TGTGCCAGCAGCGGACAGGGCCAACCACTCTACGAGCAGTACTTC. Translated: CASSGQGQPLYEQYF.

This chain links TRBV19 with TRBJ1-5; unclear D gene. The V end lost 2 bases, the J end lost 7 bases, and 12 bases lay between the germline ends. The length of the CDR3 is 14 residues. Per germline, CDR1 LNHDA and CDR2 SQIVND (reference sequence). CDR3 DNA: TGTGCCAGTAGTATAAGTGGCGGGAACCAGCCCCAGCATTTT. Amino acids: CASSISGGNQPQHF. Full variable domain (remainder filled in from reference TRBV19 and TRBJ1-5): DGGITQSPKYLFRKEGQNVTLSCEQNLNHDAMYWYRQDPGQGLRLIYYSQIVNDFQKGDIAEGYSVSREKKESFPLTVTSAQKNPTAFYLCASSISGGNQPQHFGDGTRLSIL.